Reported below is one TCR beta chain. Its antigen is as yet unknown. These data belong to a study of response to subunit inactivated influenza vaccine. V shed 4 bases and J 7 bases; nucleotides not matched to a gene: 10. Germline CDR1 reads SQVTM; CDR2 reads ANQGSEA. The CDR3 consists of 15 residues. TCRdb re-analysed the RT-PCR reads in MiXCR, keeping a single row per CDR3 protein. The data show under 500,000 distinct CDR3 sequences, with 9.5% to 12% seen just once and less than 15% held by the top ten. General observations from the study: Authors suggested each seasonal influenza vaccination recruits few new T cells.

The sequences come from PBMCs from blood, collected 45 days after vaccination. The chain links TRBV29-1 to TRBJ2-1, with 10 bases fitting TRBD2. This sequence was found in a man aged 50 or older who received an inactivated influenza vaccine. The CDR3: CSVGTSGRLGNEQFF. DNA for the CDR3: TGCAGCGTTGGGACTAGCGGCCGATTGGGAAATGAGCAGTTCTTC.